Presented here are 8 T cell receptor beta chains from one specimen sequenced in a study of beta chain features in type 1 diabetes. Isolated RNA was reverse transcribed in full, so expressed TCRB transcripts were sequenced. TCRdb's copy holds only in-frame clones and misses some; the assay was immunoSEQ multiplex PCR. This table has around 99,000 clones, 40% appearing once. Sequenced material: stem cell memory CD4+ T cells from blood. These receptors came from a woman between 18 and 30 years old in good health.

This clone was picked up a small number of times. This chain joins TRBV19 and TRBJ2-4; maybe TRBD2 (6 bases). The CDR3 spans 16 residues. Trimming cost V 2 bases and J 0 bases, with 11 bases left between them. Per the germline V gene, CDR1 is LNHDA and CDR2 is SQIVND (reference sequence). CDR3 nucleotides: TGTGCCAGTAGTATACCCGGGGGATTAGCCAAAAACATTCAGTACTTC. It yields the protein CASSIPGGLAKNIQYF.

The chain couples TRBV7-8 to TRBJ1-3; D gene unclear. The CDR3 is 17 residues long. Per the germline V gene, CDR1 is SGHVS and CDR2 is FQNEAQ. V lost 5 bases to trimming and J lost 0 bases, with 17 bases between them. The CDR3 nucleotides are TGTGCCAGCAGCCACGGGAGAGGACGGTACTCTGGAAACACCATATATTTT. Protein sequence: CASSHGRGRYSGNTIYF.

The J gene is TRBJ1-2, the V gene TRBV2; TRBD1 might be the D (5 bases). CDR1 and CDR2 (germline): SNHLY, FYNNEI. Trimming stripped 5 bases from V and 8 bases from J, with 12 bases between. The CDR3 covers 12 residues. CDR3 amino acids: CASSRDRNGYTF. The CDR3 DNA follows: TGTGCCAGCAGTCGAGACAGAAACGGCTACACCTTC.

This chain uses TRBV12-5 with TRBJ2-5, with D hard to call. CDR3 size: 12 residues. V was cut by 7 bases and J by 8 bases, with 14 bases left in between. Germline-derived CDR1 and CDR2 are LGHNT and FRNRAP. The CDR3 coding sequence is TGTGCTAGTGCGGTAGAAGCTCCCACCCAGTACTTC. It is translated as CASAVEAPTQYF.

This clone came up a few times. The chain has TRBV5-6 and TRBJ2-4; 9 bases fit TRBD1. J was trimmed by 7 bases and V by 1 base; bases with no gene match: 12. CDR1 is SGHDT and CDR2 is YYEEEE in the germline V gene. The CDR3 loop spans 17 amino acids. The CDR3 loop reads CASSLLVGQGLINIQYF. The CDR3 nucleotides read TGTGCCAGCAGCTTGTTGGTGGGACAGGGTCTCATCAACATTCAGTACTTC.

This clone showed up just a few times. J is TRBJ2-6 and V is TRBV5-4; a weak D match, TRBD1 (6 bases). Trimming took 4 bases from V and 3 from J, leaving 11 bases between them. CDR1 is SGHNT and CDR2 is YYREEE in the germline V gene (reference sequence). The CDR3 consists of 15 residues. CDR3 in DNA: TGTGCCAGCAGCCTTACAGGGTTTGGGGCCAACGTCCTGACTTTC. This encodes CASSLTGFGANVLTF.

The rearrangement uses TRBV7-9 and TRBJ2-7, with a tentative D call TRBD1 (5 bases). CDR3 length: 12 amino acids. CDR1 is SEHNR, CDR2 FQNEAQ, per germline (reference sequence). V shed 3 bases and J shed 6 bases, with 9 bases lying between them. The CDR3 spells CASSFVGAEQYF. As DNA, the CDR3 is TGTGCCAGCAGCTTCGTAGGGGCCGAGCAGTACTTC.

The chain carries TRBV28 and TRBJ2-7, with 8 bases lining up with TRBD1. The CDR3 spans 13 residues. Germline CDR1 is MDHEN and CDR2 is SYDVKM. The ends lost 4 bases at V and 2 bases at J; junction bases unmatched: 1. The CDR3 protein is CASSWTGPYEQYF. The CDR3, as DNA: TGTGCCAGCAGTTGGACAGGGCCCTACGAGCAGTACTTC. The entire variable domain, with the rest obtained from reference TRBV28 and TRBJ2-7, is as follows: DVKVTQSSRYLVKRTGEKVFLECVQDMDHENMFWYRQDPGLGLRLIYFSYDVKMKEKGDIPEGYSVSREKKERFSLILESASTNQTSMYLCASSWTGPYEQYFGPGTRLTVT.